The 7 T cell receptor beta chains below all came from one sample that was sequenced in a study of response to subunit inactivated influenza vaccine. TCRdb ran MiXCR on the RT-PCR reads and lists one entry per CDR3 protein. This table has 500,000 to 600,000 distinct CDR3 sequences, about 15% appearing once. Sample: CD4+ T cells sorted from PBMCs, taken less than 30 months after vaccination. The receptors come from a man aged 50 to 69 who received an inactivated influenza vaccine.

The chain joins TRBV5-1 to TRBJ2-7; D may match TRBD1 or TRBD2 (6 bases each). Germline V CDR1 and CDR2: SGHRS, YFSETQ. This CDR3 has 13 amino acids. Trimming took 5 bases from V and 6 from J, leaving 15 bases between them. As DNA, the CDR3 is TGCGCCAGCAGGCGCACACAGGGAGGCGAGCAGTACTTC. Translated, it gives CASRRTQGGEQYF.

There are many counts of this clonotype. The CDR3 region is CASSLRLGGPYEQYF. DNA of the CDR3: TGCGCCAGCAGCCTACGACTAGGAGGCCCCTACGAGCAGTACTTC. J is TRBJ2-7 and V is TRBV5-1; tentatively, D is TRBD2 (6 bases). The CDR3 is 15 residues long. CDR1 is SGHRS and CDR2 is YFSETQ in the germline V gene. V was clipped by 4 bases and J by 2 bases, with 16 bases between them.

V is TRBV10-3 and J is TRBJ1-5; weak D call: TRBD1 (5 bases). The germline V gene has CDR1 ENHRY and CDR2 SYGVKD. V was cut by 4 bases and J by 7 bases, with 14 bases left in between. This CDR3 spans 14 amino acids. The CDR3 DNA reads TGTGCCATCAGTGGGGACCGTCTGGGGCAGCCCCAGCATTTT. Protein sequence: CAISGDRLGQPQHF.

This clonotype was counted a few times. This rearrangement joins TRBV20-1 to TRBJ2-1; 7 bases are a match to TRBD2. The CDR3 is made up of 15 amino acids. Looked up from germline, CDR1 is DFQATT and CDR2 is SNEGSKA (reference sequence). V lost 0 bases to trimming and J lost 2 bases; unmatched junction nucleotides: 4. Here the CDR3 reads CSARDSAGAYNEQFF. The CDR3 DNA reads TGCAGTGCTAGAGATAGTGCGGGAGCCTACAATGAGCAGTTCTTC.

The rearrangement uses TRBV4-3 and TRBJ2-7; perhaps TRBD1 as D (6 bases). In germline, CDR1 is LGHNA, CDR2 YSLEER. V lost 0 bases to trimming and J lost 9 bases, with 12 bases between them. The CDR3 has 13 amino acids. CDR3: CASSQDIRGPQYF. CDR3 nucleotide sequence: TGCGCCAGCAGCCAAGATATCAGGGGTCCGCAGTACTTC.

This clonotype was seen a handful of times. The V gene is TRBV21-1, the J gene TRBJ2-1; TRBD2 reflects the table's D call only, with no check against the DNA. TRBV21-1 is designated a pseudogene. The CDR3 contains 15 residues. The CDR3 DNA reads as TGTGCCAGCACCCTAAGGAGGCTAGCGGACAATGAGCAGTTCTTC. It translates to CASTLRRLADNEQFF.

The chain employs TRBV7-2 and TRBJ2-7, with D possibly being TRBD2 (5 bases). Looked up from germline, CDR1 is SGHTA and CDR2 is FQGNSA. V dropped 0 bases and J dropped 3 bases, with 12 bases sitting between them. The CDR3 has 15 residues. This chain's CDR3 is CASSLAATRGYEQYF. For the CDR3, the DNA is TGTGCCAGCAGCTTAGCGGCTACTAGAGGCTACGAGCAGTACTTC. Together with reference TRBV7-2 and TRBJ2-7, the CDR3 gives the full variable domain: GAGVSQSPSNKVTEKGKDVELRCDPISGHTALYWYRQSLGQGLEFLIYFQGNSAPDKSGLPSDRFSAERTGGSVSTLTIQRTQQEDSAVYLCASSLAATRGYEQYFGPGTRLTVT.